Shown below are 25 T cell receptor beta chains from a single sample sequenced in a study of T cell clusters in autoimmune cytopenias. One tube held mixed TRB-A and TRB-B primer pools for touch-down PCR. TCRdb re-called the multiplex PCR reads and shows each CDR3 protein once, DNA omitted. With under 8,500 distinct CDR3 sequences in the sample, the ten largest clones hold roughly 3.6%. Each sample's input was about 270 ng genomic DNA, some 38,000 genome equivalents. Source material: peripheral blood. The receptors derive from a human donor with an autoimmune cytopenia or autoimmune hepatitis (not recorded which).

The V call is TRBV5-4, the J call TRBJ2-7. The germline V gene encodes CDR1 SGHNT and CDR2 YYREEE (reference sequence). The CDR3 totals 13 residues. The CDR3 is CASSLARGSGQYF.

V is TRBV14 and J is TRBJ2-2. This CDR3 region has 16 residues. CDR1 and CDR2 from the germline V gene are SGHDN and FVKESK. The CDR3: CASSQWLDANTGELFF.

The CDR3 loop is CASSYYRGLGTEAFF. V gene TRBV5-1 combines with J gene TRBJ1-1. Per the germline V gene, CDR1 is SGHRS and CDR2 is YFSETQ. The CDR3 runs to 15 residues.

This clonotype counts as medium-sized by frequency. This CDR3 reads CAWGPPGATRAGELFF. This chain connects TRBV30 to TRBJ2-2; without DNA, the TCRdb call of TRBD2 cannot be checked. Germline V gene data show CDR1 as GTSNPN and CDR2 as SVGIG (reference sequence). The CDR3 contains 16 residues.

The genes are TRBV18 and TRBJ1-5; TCRdb reports TRBD1, a call that lacks DNA to check it against. Germline V CDR1 and CDR2: KGHSH, LQKENI. The length of the CDR3 is 14 residues. The CDR3 sequence is CASSLGLGDQPQHF.

Frequency places this clonotype as medium-sized. The chain links TRBV18 to TRBJ1-1; TCRdb returns TRBD1, unconfirmable since there is no DNA. Per the germline V gene, CDR1 is KGHSH and CDR2 is LQKENI. The CDR3 has 17 residues. This CDR3 reads CASSPPRTGTRYTEAFF.

The rearrangement uses TRBV4-1 and TRBJ1-1; TCRdb designates TRBD1, a call that cannot be tested without DNA. The CDR3 spans 17 residues. Germline lookup yields CDR1 MGHRA and CDR2 YSYEKL. CDR3: CASSQDNRVMANTEAFF.

The J gene is TRBJ2-3, the V gene TRBV25-1; TCRdb calls TRBD1, which cannot be checked without DNA. This CDR3 spans 18 amino acids. CDR1 is MGHDK and CDR2 is SYGVNS in the germline V gene. The CDR3 here is CASSDQGTGALDADTQYF.

The rearrangement uses TRBV10-3 and TRBJ2-7. Germline-derived CDR1 and CDR2 are ENHRY and SYGVKD. The CDR3 sequence is 14 residues long. The CDR3 reads CAIRTDRGSYEQYF.

The V call is TRBV20-1, the J call TRBJ1-5; with no DNA, the TCRdb D assignment of TRBD1 cannot be verified. Germline V gives CDR1 DFQATT, CDR2 SNEGSKA (reference sequence). This CDR3 has 15 amino acids. The CDR3 sequence: CSAGQGASSNQPQHF.

This chain uses TRBV7-6 with TRBJ2-3; with no DNA, the TCRdb D assignment of TRBD2 cannot be verified. Germline V gene sequence: CDR1 SGHVS, CDR2 FNYEAQ. The CDR3 has 21 residues. CDR3 amino acids: CASSLLSSNLQLAGGTDTQYF.

By frequency, this clonotype registers medium-sized (0.01 to 0.1%). The chain recombines TRBV19 with TRBJ2-3; TCRdb selects TRBD1, and the lack of DNA leaves this call unchecked. This CDR3 comprises 23 residues. Germline CDR1 is LNHDA and CDR2 is SQIVND (reference sequence). CDR3 protein: CANPNRDRITGTAVSPSTDTQYF.

V gene TRBV24-1 combines with J gene TRBJ2-1. The CDR3 sequence is 11 residues long. Germline loops: CDR1 KGHDR, CDR2 SFDVKD. The chain's CDR3 is CATGHYNEQFF.

This clonotype is deemed medium-sized by its frequency. The rearrangement links TRBV20-1 to TRBJ1-5; TCRdb outputs TRBD1, but without DNA this stays unchecked. The germline V gene has CDR1 DFQATT and CDR2 SNEGSKA (reference sequence). This CDR3 has 15 amino acids. Here the CDR3 reads CSARDQSLPGQPQHF.

The gene calls are TRBV6-2 or TRBV6-3 and TRBJ2-2; TCRdb calls TRBD2, which cannot be checked without DNA. This CDR3 comprises 16 residues. The germline CDR1 and CDR2 sequences are MNHEY and SVGEGT. This chain's CDR3 is CASSFPSGGRPGELFF.

The V and J genes are TRBV15 and TRBJ1-5. The CDR3 totals 14 residues. From germline, CDR1 is LNHNV and CDR2 YYDKDF (reference sequence). CDR3 loop: CATSSREGHQPQHF.

The chain has TRBV13 and TRBJ2-5; TCRdb's D gene call, TRBD1, goes unchecked for lack of DNA. In germline, CDR1 is PRHDT, CDR2 FYEKMQ (reference sequence). This CDR3 region has 15 residues. This chain's CDR3 is CASSLSPGQGATQYF.

The chain uses TRBV28 and TRBJ2-7. The germline CDR1 and CDR2 sequences are MDHEN and SYDVKM. The CDR3 is 13 residues long. The CDR3 here is CASSLRTPNEQYF.

The chain links TRBV27 to TRBJ2-7; without DNA, the TCRdb call of TRBD1 cannot be checked. CDR3 length: 17 residues. Germline CDR1 reads MNHEY; CDR2 reads SMNVEV (reference sequence). The CDR3 here is CATSGGGRGETTYEQYF.

The rearrangement uses TRBV7-6 and TRBJ2-4; TCRdb returns TRBD2, unconfirmable since there is no DNA. Germline lookup yields CDR1 SGHVS and CDR2 FNYEAQ. The CDR3 has 18 residues. The CDR3 sequence is CASSLAPGLAGGQNIQYF.

By frequency, this clonotype is medium-sized. The chain joins TRBV19 to TRBJ2-1; TCRdb proposes TRBD2, but this gene call is untestable without DNA. Germline V gene sequence: CDR1 LNHDA, CDR2 SQIVND (reference sequence). The CDR3 loop spans 15 amino acids. The CDR3 reads CASRTSGGMNNEQFF.

This clonotype is identified as medium-sized (0.01 to 0.1%) from frequency. The CDR3 here is CASSDGTDYGYTF. This chain links TRBV6-5 with TRBJ1-2; no DNA is available, so the TRBD1 call from TCRdb remains unchecked. Germline V gene data show CDR1 as MNHEY and CDR2 as SVGAGI. CDR3 length: 13 residues.

This rearrangement joins TRBV7-9 to TRBJ1-2. The germline V gene has CDR1 SEHNR and CDR2 FQNEAQ (reference sequence). This CDR3 has 18 residues. The CDR3 reads CASRQPGQPEGDRLGYTF.

Considering frequency, this clonotype is medium-sized (0.01 to 0.1%). V gene TRBV6-1 combines with J gene TRBJ2-1. This CDR3 comprises 14 residues. In germline, CDR1 is MNHNS, CDR2 SASEGT. The CDR3 loop reads CASSRVSSYNEQFF.

The chain combines TRBV19 with TRBJ2-1; the D call of TRBD1 rests on TCRdb alone, since no DNA is present to check it. Germline V lookup: CDR1 LNHDA, CDR2 SQIVND (reference sequence). This CDR3 has 14 amino acids. The CDR3 sequence: CASSVYGTDYEQFF.